The present TCR beta chain was sequenced within a study of T cell responses to AZD1222 COVID-19 vaccine. General study points: Unmutated regions of variants are reportedly targeted by nearly half of spike-specific TCRs.

CDR3 length equals 15 residues. The germline V and J ends were trimmed by 1 base and 7 bases, with 11 bases remaining between them. Germline assignment: CDR1 LGHDT and CDR2 YNNKEL (reference sequence). TCRdb's table, derived via immunoSEQ multiplex PCR, lists solely in-frame clones and lacks some. The sample consists of about 120,000 clones, just over 90% of them appearing once. A remark on this clone: Its specificity is not known.

The sample here was peripheral blood, taken on day 0 of AZD1222 vaccination. The chain links TRBV3-1 (or the pseudogene TRBV3-2) to TRBJ1-6; D might be TRBD1 (5 bases). The TCR originated in an adult in good health. Written as DNA, the CDR3 is TGTGCCAGCAGCCAAGGGCCAGGGCCAAATTCACCCCTCCACTTT. Translation gives CASSQGPGPNSPLHF.